The T cell receptor beta chain described here comes from a study of blood T cell repertoires in COVID-19. Study summary: COVID-19 samples from acute and convalescent phases originated in the United States, Italy and Spain.

CDR3 length: 13 residues. CDR1 is SGHKS and CDR2 is YYEKEE in the germline V gene (reference sequence). V lost 6 bases, J lost 3 bases, and 13 bases lay in between. Assay: immunoSEQ multiplex PCR; the TCRdb copy retains only in-frame clones and omits some. The data contain roughly 150,000 clones, approximately 91% of them singletons. This clone was recorded once. Sequencing was carried out using peripheral blood. The source of this sequence is a young man with acute or convalescent COVID-19. The chain is built from TRBV5-5 and TRBJ2-7; possible D gene TRBD2, 6 bases. The CDR3 loop is CASNPGTLYEQYF. The CDR3 nucleotides are TGTGCCAGCAACCCTGGGACTCTCTACGAGCAGTACTTC.